This record concerns one T cell receptor beta chain sequence. Its antigen is currently not known. The record has no base qualities; no much larger clone is one base away. The Qiagen DNeasy kit was used to extract genomic DNA both from unsorted PBMCs and from the negatively selected CD4+ and CD8+ fractions. TCR beta CDR3 regions were subjected to amplification by immunoSEQ multiplex PCR with primers that anneal to V and J segments. Amplification bias was minimized using a synthetic immune receptor repertoire, and residual bias was removed computationally after sequencing. The published analysis was carried out like this. Repertoire diversity was quantified as the Shannon entropy index using custom Python scripts. Unsorted, CD4+ and CD8+ repertoires were examined separately, except in combined analyses, for which CD4+ and CD8+ sequences were merged in silico. A clone counted as expanded when the clone's frequency after treatment rose at least 2-fold relative to C1D1, and clones undetected at baseline were given a pseudocount of 0.5. Singleton clones were defined as clones with 0 or 1 copy at C1D1, and non-singleton clones were defined as clones with 2 or more copies. Clones expanded in unsorted samples were assigned a CD4+, CD8+ or unknown annotation through matching of protein sequences in sorted samples from the same patient. Wilcoxon tests on paired samples were used to test diversity changes from C1D1 to C4D1. TCRdb mirrors the immuneACCESS table, restricted to in-frame sequences. Some clones are absent from its copies; in checked studies, under half trace to an unresolved V gene, and the reason for the others is unknown. V, J and clone size are taken as reported in that table, and D and trimming were inferred from the DNA itself. For this sample there are around 50,000 clones; roughly 89% appear just once. Of the sample, roughly 14% falls within the top ten clones.

The germline V gene yields MGHRA for CDR1 and YSYEKL for CDR2. Measured from the cysteine to the phenylalanine, the CDR3 is 15 residues long. The entry retains the CDR3 DNA only, 45 bases that are in frame from base 1. V loses 1 base at its end and J loses 5 bases; junction bases beyond the gene matches: 6. The sample is drawn from a study of PD-1 blockade in classical Hodgkin lymphoma (dated by TCRdb to the early 2020s). At the level of the whole study: Nivolumab dosing was 3 mg/kg intravenously every 2 weeks, continuing until either disease progression or unacceptable toxicity. A peripheral blood immune signature of response to PD-1 blockade in classical Hodgkin lymphoma was defined using TCR beta sequencing and CyTOF.

General study outcomes and caveats: Diversity was lower in patients who began nivolumab less than 1 year after ASCT, so these patients were left out of later analyses to avoid confounding by immune reconstitution. Newly diagnosed patients were reported to have lower baseline TCR diversity than healthy donors, and relapsed/refractory patients were reported to have lower baseline TCR diversity still. Among trial patients, those achieving complete response had baseline diversity similar to that of newly diagnosed patients, while diversity was significantly lower in partial responders and progressors. CD4+ but not CD8+ TCR diversity rose significantly by C4D1 (p=0.0027 vs p=0.16), most apparent in complete responders (p=0.02). The study was limited to a single clinical trial cohort, and causes of repertoire differences, possibly disease activity or prior therapy, remained undefined.

In light of the paper, this sample's time point label describes: cycle 4 day 1 (C4D1), after 5 to 7 weeks of nivolumab. Every trial patient had relapsed following autologous stem cell transplantation, and prior brentuximab vedotin exposure was what differed among cohorts A, B and C. The trial cohort was composed of about 54 patients with relapsed/refractory classical Hodgkin lymphoma, for whom complete response, partial response or progressive disease was recorded as best overall response. Trial patients were treated with single-agent nivolumab in the multi-cohort phase II CheckMate 205 trial. An independent review committee assessed best overall response using the 2007 International Working Group response criteria. Trial PBMCs were obtained immediately prior to nivolumab initiation (C1D1) and on therapy at cycle 2 day 1 and cycle 4 day 1. Peripheral blood was collected in 8 mL Vacutainer Cell Preparation Tubes, from which PBMCs were isolated by centrifugation and then cryopreserved.

The clonotype originates from a human donor with classical Hodgkin lymphoma. The source was peripheral blood mononuclear cells (PBMCs), collected before the fourth cycle of nivolumab. The chain couples TRBV4-1 to TRBJ2-5, with TRBD2 matching 8 junction bases. The CDR3 reads as follows: CASSQAGGGRETQYF. The bases read TGCGCCAGCAGCCAAGCGGGAGGCGGGAGGGAGACCCAGTACTTC.